The 14 T cell receptor beta chains below come from one sample, sequenced in a study of blood T cell repertoires in COVID-19. Using immunoSEQ multiplex PCR, the repertoire was profiled, and TCRdb retains in-frame clones only, with some absent. This table holds around 200,000 clones, over 80% found once. The sample was peripheral blood. The origin of the receptors is a woman in her twenties or thirties with COVID-19, enrolled during active disease.

The chain carries TRBV7-2 and TRBJ2-5, with D maybe TRBD1 (6 bases). Germline-derived CDR1 and CDR2 are SGHTA and FQGNSA. The CDR3 covers 15 residues. V lost 3 bases and J 5 bases, leaving 16 bases between the germline ends. CDR3 loop: CASSLRQGIRETQYF. In DNA form, the CDR3 reads TGTGCCAGCAGCTTGCGGCAGGGGATTCGTGAGACCCAGTACTTC.

This chain joins TRBV19 and TRBJ2-4; TRBD2 agrees at 8 bases. The trim removed 2 bases at V and 6 bases at J, leaving 9 bases unmatched. Germline V gives CDR1 LNHDA, CDR2 SQIVND (reference sequence). The CDR3 has 16 amino acids. The CDR3 is CASSISPGLGGNIQYF. CDR3 DNA: TGTGCCAGTAGTATAAGCCCGGGACTAGGAGGAAACATTCAGTACTTC. The complete variable domain, with remaining parts taken from reference TRBV19 and TRBJ2-4, reads DGGITQSPKYLFRKEGQNVTLSCEQNLNHDAMYWYRQDPGQGLRLIYYSQIVNDFQKGDIAEGYSVSREKKESFPLTVTSAQKNPTAFYLCASSISPGLGGNIQYFGAGTRLSVL.

This rearrangement joins TRBV7-9 to TRBJ2-7; 8 bases align to TRBD2. Per the germline V gene, CDR1 is SEHNR and CDR2 is FQNEAQ (reference sequence). The J segment lost 3 bases and the V segment lost 7 bases, leaving 11 bases of the junction unmatched. The CDR3 sequence is 15 residues long. The CDR3 is CASNPAGLAGYEQYF. CDR3 sequence (DNA): TGTGCCAGCAACCCCGCGGGGCTAGCGGGCTACGAGCAGTACTTC.

This sequence joins TRBV7-8 and TRBJ2-5; D is possibly TRBD1 (6 bases). The CDR3 is 15 amino acids. V gave up 1 base and J gave up 4 bases, with 13 bases separating them. CDR1 is SGHVS and CDR2 is FQNEAQ in the germline V gene. CDR3 sequence reads: CASSLELATGETQYF. The CDR3 DNA is TGTGCCAGCAGCTTAGAGTTGGCGACAGGAGAGACCCAGTACTTC.

This clone was seen a single time. This chain connects TRBV7-2 to TRBJ2-3; TRBD2 agrees at 14 bases. Per germline, CDR1 SGHTA and CDR2 FQGNSA. Trimming removed 5 bases from V and 4 bases from J; junction bases left unmatched: 5. This CDR3 has 16 residues. Written as DNA, the CDR3 is TGTGCCAGCAGCCTTCGACTAGCGGGGGGGTCAGATACGCAGTATTTT. This sequence encodes CASSLRLAGGSDTQYF.

The chain recombines TRBV14 with TRBJ1-1, with D tentatively TRBD1 (5 bases). V gave up 1 base and J gave up 5 bases, with 11 bases separating them. This CDR3 is 14 amino acids long. The V gene's germline CDR1 is SGHDN and CDR2 FVKESK. Here the CDR3 reads CASSQGIPGTEAFF. Written as DNA, the CDR3 is TGTGCCAGCAGCCAAGGTATCCCAGGGACTGAAGCTTTCTTT.

V and J are TRBV19 and TRBJ2-4; 9 bases line up with TRBD1. The V and J ends lost 5 bases and 1 base, in that order; junction bases with no gene match: 9. The CDR3 contains 17 residues. CDR1 is LNHDA, CDR2 SQIVND, per germline (reference sequence). CDR3 coding DNA: TGTGCCAGTAGTCAACTCGGGACAGGGAGCGCCAAAAACATTCAGTACTTC. It yields the protein CASSQLGTGSAKNIQYF.

The genes are TRBV6-1 and TRBJ2-6, with TRBD1 identical over 10 bases. V dropped 4 bases and J dropped 8; count of bases not matched to a gene: 8. The V gene's germline CDR1 is MNHNS and CDR2 SASEGT. CDR3 length: 16 amino acids. The CDR3 bases are TGTGCCAGCAGTGCAATCAGGACAGGGGGTACCAACGTCCTGACTTTC. As protein: CASSAIRTGGTNVLTF.

The V and J genes are TRBV20-1 and TRBJ1-2; D is unclear. Per germline, CDR1 DFQATT and CDR2 SNEGSKA (reference sequence). The CDR3 has 8 amino acids. DNA of the CDR3: TGCAGCCCTCATGGCTACACCTTC. Translation gives CSPHGYTF.

The chain couples TRBV13 to TRBJ2-1, with a weak D call TRBD2 (5 bases). The CDR3 extends over 14 amino acids. The V gene's germline CDR1 is PRHDT and CDR2 FYEKMQ (reference sequence). V was clipped by 0 bases and J by 8 bases, with 11 bases between them. CDR3 sequence reads: CASSLGGMGDEQFF. The CDR3 DNA reads TGTGCCAGCAGCTTAGGCGGGATGGGAGATGAGCAGTTCTTC.

The rearrangement joins TRBV5-1 to TRBJ2-2; TRBD2 matches at 12 bases. With V trimmed by 0 bases and J by 4 bases, 4 bases remained unmatched. Germline-derived CDR1 and CDR2 are SGHRS and YFSETQ. The CDR3 loop spans 17 amino acids. As DNA, the CDR3 is TGCGCCAGCAGCTTGGGACTAGCGGGGGCGGGCACCGGGGAGCTGTTTTTT. Protein sequence: CASSLGLAGAGTGELFF.

This sequence joins TRBV7-2 and TRBJ1-1; D is unresolved. This CDR3 contains 15 residues. Between the trimmed V and J ends, which lost 1 base and 3 bases, there was a span of 12 bases. CDR1 and CDR2 (germline): SGHTA, FQGNSA. This chain's CDR3 is CASSLEGGRDTEAFF. CDR3 DNA sequence: TGTGCCAGCAGCTTAGAGGGAGGACGAGACACTGAAGCTTTCTTT.

This rearrangement joins TRBV7-9 to TRBJ1-1; D gene ambiguous. Trimming cost V 5 bases and J 0 bases, with 7 bases left between them. The CDR3 consists of 13 residues. Germline values: CDR1 SEHNR, CDR2 FQNEAQ (reference sequence). As DNA, the CDR3 is TGTGCCAGCAGCCAGTCCTTGAACACTGAAGCTTTCTTT. It specifies CASSQSLNTEAFF.

The rearrangement links TRBV19 to TRBJ2-7; 8 bases match TRBD2. Looked up from germline, CDR1 is LNHDA and CDR2 is SQIVND (reference sequence). This CDR3 comprises 16 residues. The junction had 14 bases not matched to a gene; V was cut back by 7 bases and J by 3 bases. CDR3 amino acids: CASTPGLGSGYYEQYF. The CDR3 region has the DNA TGTGCCAGTACTCCGGGACTAGGGTCGGGATACTACGAGCAGTACTTC.